This is a list of T cell receptor beta chains from one sample in a study of cytomegalovirus exposure and HLA in healthy donors. The method was immunoSEQ multiplex PCR; TCRdb's version includes in-frame clones alone and lacks a portion of them. The table includes more than 140,000 clones, roughly 82% detected once. The specimen sequenced was PBMCs. The receptor set was obtained from a man aged 25-45 years in good health and CMV-seropositive. Both conserved end residues are part of each CDR3. A D gene is named only where the DNA matches it firmly. Size is stated for part of the rows, as once, few or many counts, or as a class when the clone is expanded.

TRBJ2-1 . TRBV4-1 once TGCGCCAGCAGCCAAGCATCCCTACTCCAGCAGTTCTTC CASSQASLLQQFF
TRBJ1-5 . TRBV6-5 . TGTGCCAGCAGTTACTCAAGGCAGGCAGGGGTCGGGGCCCAGCATTTT CASSYSRQAGVGAQHF
TRBJ1-2 TRBD1 TRBV6-5 . TGTGCCAGCAGTCGACAGGGACCCTATGGCTACACCTTC CASSRQGPYGYTF
TRBJ1-1 TRBD1 TRBV5-1 . TGCGCCAGCAGCCCTGAGGGGGCAGGCCCCACTGAAGCTTTCTTT CASSPEGAGPTEAFF
TRBJ1-3 . TRBV7-9 . TGTGCCAGCAGCCAGACAGTCTCTGGAAACACCATATATTTT CASSQTVSGNTIYF
TRBJ1-2 . TRBV28 . TGTGCCAGCAGGGGGGCGCTTGGCTACACCTTC CASRGALGYTF
TRBJ2-3 TRBD1 TRBV7-2 once TGTGCCAGCAGCTATAGGGGGCGGGCAGATACGCAGTATTTT CASSYRGRADTQYF
TRBJ1-4 TRBD1 TRBV19 . TGTGCCAGTATGTCCGGGACAGGGAAAAAGAAACTGTTTTTT CASMSGTGKKKLFF
TRBJ1-1 . TRBV7-2 . TGTGCCAGCAGCTTATTGTGGCCCCGGAACACTGAAGCTTTCTTT CASSLLWPRNTEAFF
TRBJ2-7 TRBD1 TRBV11-2 . TGTGCCAGCAGCTTAGGAGACAGGGCTTACGAGCAGTACTTC CASSLGDRAYEQYF
TRBJ1-5 . TRBV25-1 . TGTGCCAGCAGTGAACAGACAGATAGCAATCAGCCCCAGCATTTT CASSEQTDSNQPQHF
TRBJ2-3 . TRBV2 . TGTGCCAGCAGTGCCTTACAGCCAACTAGCACAGATACGCAGTATTTT CASSALQPTSTDTQYF
TRBJ1-2 . TRBV5-1 . TGCGCCAGCAGCCCCCTAGGGAGGGGTTACTATGGCTACACCTTC CASSPLGRGYYGYTF
TRBJ1-1 . TRBV28 once TGTGCCAGCAGCTCCCGGTTAACTGAAGCTTTCTTT CASSSRLTEAFF
TRBJ2-7 TRBD2 TRBV15 . TGTGCCACCAGCAGAGGAACGGGGGGGCCCAAAGGCGAGCAGTACTTC CATSRGTGGPKGEQYF
TRBJ1-1 TRBD1 TRBV30 . TGTGCCTGGAGTAAGCCCCGGACAGGGAGAACTGAAGCTTTCTTT CAWSKPRTGRTEAFF